The clone carrying this T cell receptor beta chain was counted a few times. The CDR3 is 14 residues long. The ends were cut back, 5 bases at V and 1 base at J, with 9 bases in the middle. Germline V CDR1 and CDR2: SEHNR, FQNEAQ (reference sequence). This specimen comes from a study of siplizumab effects on memory and regulatory T cells. Generated by immunoSEQ multiplex PCR, the TCRdb table keeps only in-frame clones and is missing some. The profile covers 60,000 to 80,000 clones, with over 65% appearing a single time and approximately 3.8% taken by the ten largest. V usage is TRBV7-9 and J usage is TRBJ2-1; D may be TRBD1 (6 bases). This clonotype was obtained from a human donor in good health. The sequencing sample was made of memory CD4+ T cells sorted from blood. The CDR3 sequence: CASSPDRSYNEQFF. DNA for the CDR3: TGTGCCAGCAGCCCGGACAGATCCTACAATGAGCAGTTCTTC.